A single sample gave rise to the 23 T cell receptor beta chains below, sequenced in a study of OX40 agonist ivuxolimab in advanced cancers. This table comes from immunoSEQ multiplex PCR, and its TCRdb copy is limited to in-frame clones, with some not included. The table has 65,000 to 70,000 clones, 90% seen once. The sample was CD4+ or CD8+ T cells sorted from blood, taken in a trial of the OX40 agonist ivuxolimab. The receptors were sampled from an adult with an advanced solid tumor such as melanoma, head and neck, liver or kidney cancer.

This chain joins TRBV30 and TRBJ1-4; D is possibly TRBD1 (5 bases). The CDR3 is made up of 14 amino acids. The ends were cut back, 5 bases at V and 8 bases at J, with 18 bases in the middle. Germline lookup yields CDR1 GTSNPN and CDR2 SVGIG (reference sequence). The CDR3 DNA reads as TGTGCCTGGGCTCAAACAGGATTTGGAGAAAAACTGTTTTTT. Amino acid sequence: CAWAQTGFGEKLFF.

The V and J genes are TRBV10-2 and TRBJ2-7, with D unclear. There are 12 residues in the CDR3. Germline CDR1 is WSHSY and CDR2 is SAAADI. V shed 3 bases and J shed 2 bases, with 5 bases lying between them. The CDR3: CASSDLAYEQYF. The CDR3 bases are TGCGCCAGCAGTGACCTAGCCTACGAGCAGTACTTC.

This clone is a singleton in its sample. The chain employs TRBV28 and TRBJ2-7, with D uncertain. V shed 7 bases and J shed 3 bases, with 22 bases lying between them. CDR1 is MDHEN, CDR2 SYDVKM, per germline. CDR3 length equals 16 residues. The CDR3 DNA reads TGTGCCAGCACTTCGCGGATCGGGCGAACCGGCTACGAGCAGTACTTC. This sequence encodes CASTSRIGRTGYEQYF.

The chain has TRBV19 and TRBJ2-2; 7 positions match TRBD2. Trimming removed 3 bases from V and 4 bases from J; junction bases left unmatched: 2. The CDR3 is 14 amino acids. CDR1 is LNHDA and CDR2 is SQIVND in the germline V gene (reference sequence). The CDR3 nucleotides are TGTGCCAGTAGTATGGGGGGGAGCACCGGGGAGCTGTTTTTT. Translated: CASSMGGSTGELFF.

This clone was recorded only once. This sequence joins TRBV28 and TRBJ2-1, with TRBD2 matching 10 bases. CDR1 and CDR2 (germline): MDHEN, SYDVKM. V gave up 3 bases and J gave up 6 bases; unmatched junction bases: 8. This CDR3 comprises 16 residues. The CDR3 coding sequence is TGTGCCAGCAGTTTTGCGAGCGGGAGGGCGGTCAATGAGCAGTTCTTC. Protein product: CASSFASGRAVNEQFF.

The chain combines TRBV5-4 with TRBJ1-1, with D uncertain. Germline V gene sequence: CDR1 SGHNT, CDR2 YYREEE (reference sequence). V shed 2 bases and J shed 2 bases, with 10 bases lying between them. The CDR3 spans 14 residues. The CDR3 loop is CASSLSVGNTEAFF. The CDR3 DNA follows: TGTGCCAGCAGCTTATCGGTCGGAAACACTGAAGCTTTCTTT.

Only one count was recorded for this clone. CDR3 protein: CASSPPAGRYEQYF. The CDR3, as DNA: TGTGCCAGCTCACCCCCGGCAGGGCGGTACGAGCAGTACTTC. The rearrangement joins TRBV18 to TRBJ2-7; D may be TRBD1 (5 bases). The CDR3 is 14 residues long. Germline-derived CDR1 and CDR2 are KGHSH and LQKENI. The V and J ends lost 3 bases and 4 bases respectively, with 13 bases between them.

The CDR3 loop reads CASSLPRPSGANVLTF. CDR3 DNA: TGTGCCAGCAGCTTACCCAGGCCCTCTGGGGCCAACGTCCTGACTTTC. J is TRBJ2-6 and V is TRBV7-2, with D uncertain. Germline-derived CDR1 and CDR2 are SGHTA and FQGNSA. The CDR3 is 16 residues long. Trimming took 2 bases from V and 0 from J, leaving 8 bases between them.

The rearrangement joins TRBV11-2 to TRBJ2-7; D possibly corresponds to TRBD1 (6 bases). CDR3 length equals 15 residues. V was pared by 1 base and J by 4 bases, with 14 bases between. CDR1 and CDR2 from the germline V gene are SGHAT and FQNNGV. The CDR3 sequence is CASSLVTGSSYEQYF. Here the CDR3 DNA reads TGTGCCAGCAGCTTAGTCACAGGGTCAAGTTACGAGCAGTACTTC.

The V gene is TRBV5-4, the J gene TRBJ2-3; 11 positions agree with TRBD2. Per the germline V gene, CDR1 is SGHNT and CDR2 is YYREEE (reference sequence). V lost 4 bases to trimming and J lost 0 bases; unmatched junction nucleotides: 4. CDR3 length: 16 amino acids. The CDR3 reads CASSAGLAESTDTQYF. The CDR3 DNA sequence: TGTGCCAGCAGCGCGGGACTAGCGGAAAGCACAGATACGCAGTATTTT.

J is TRBJ1-6 and V is TRBV5-1, with D maybe TRBD1 (6 bases). V lost 0 bases and J lost 4, with 8 bases in between. The V gene's germline CDR1 is SGHRS and CDR2 YFSETQ. CDR3 length equals 15 residues. CDR3 in DNA: TGCGCCAGCAGCTTGGTCCAGGGGTATAATTCACCCCTCCACTTT. Protein sequence: CASSLVQGYNSPLHF.

In nucleotides, the CDR3 is TGTGCCAGCTCACCAAAAGTAGCGGGAGGGGACTACGAGCAGTACTTC. Protein product: CASSPKVAGGDYEQYF. The gene calls are TRBV18 and TRBJ2-5; 11 bases are a match to TRBD2. Matching the DNA end better, TRBJ2-7 makes the J call doubtful. In germline, CDR1 is KGHSH, CDR2 LQKENI. This CDR3 comprises 16 residues.

The genes are TRBV4-3 and TRBJ1-6; 7 bases map to TRBD1. The CDR3 loop spans 14 amino acids. Trimming cost V 1 base and J 13 bases; bases outside gene matches: 7. Germline CDR1 reads LGHNA; CDR2 reads YSLEER. CDR3 nucleotides: TGCGCCAGCAGCCAAGTCGACAGGGACCGTCCCCTCCACTTT. Its protein is CASSQVDRDRPLHF.

Here the CDR3 DNA reads TGTGCCAGCAGTTACGAAGGGCACTACGGGGAGCTGTTTTTT. This encodes CASSYEGHYGELFF. The chain carries TRBV6-5 and TRBJ2-2; D is unclear. Germline CDR1 and CDR2: MNHEY and SVGAGI. This CDR3 has 14 amino acids. Trimming shortened V by 2 bases and J by 7 bases, and 11 bases separated the two germline ends.

The V call is TRBV4-2, the J call TRBJ2-2; D possibly corresponds to TRBD1 (5 bases). The length of the CDR3 is 16 residues. Germline assignment: CDR1 LGHNA and CDR2 YNFKEQ. V was trimmed by 1 base and J by 1 base, leaving 10 bases between them. The CDR3 bases are TGTGCCAGCAGCCAAGGAGTAGGGGTGAACACCGGGGAGCTGTTTTTT. Translation: CASSQGVGVNTGELFF.

The rearrangement uses TRBV18 and TRBJ1-1, with D perhaps matching TRBD1 (5 bases). The length of the CDR3 is 15 residues. Germline CDR1 and CDR2: KGHSH and LQKENI. Trimming pared 2 bases from V and 10 bases from J, leaving 20 bases between. CDR3 in DNA: TGTGCCAGCTCACCAGCGGTCCTAGACAGTGCTGGAGCTTTCTTT. This gives the protein CASSPAVLDSAGAFF.

This clone was counted only a few times. This chain uses TRBV6-1 with TRBJ2-1; D is undetermined. Trimming shortened V by 6 bases and J by 11 bases, and 8 bases separated the two germline ends. Germline CDR1 is MNHNS and CDR2 is SASEGT. This CDR3 contains 10 residues. CDR3: CASRRLQQFF. Written as DNA, the CDR3 is TGTGCCAGCAGGCGCCTGCAGCAGTTCTTC.

This chain connects TRBV25-1 to TRBJ2-7; possible D gene TRBD1, 6 bases. The V gene lost 5 bases and the J gene lost 12 bases, with 14 bases spanning the gap. This CDR3 comprises 11 residues. Germline CDR1 and CDR2: MGHDK and SYGVNS. This chain's CDR3 is CASSKGTTPYF. In DNA, the CDR3 is TGTGCCAGCAGTAAGGGGACAACGCCGTACTTC.

The chain is built from TRBV7-9 and TRBJ2-1; 11 bases fit TRBD2. Germline trimming cut 6 bases from V and 0 bases from J; bases unmatched to any gene: 10. Germline assignment: CDR1 SEHNR and CDR2 FQNEAQ (reference sequence). This CDR3 contains 18 residues. This chain's CDR3 is CASRSGLAGTSSYNEQFF. The CDR3 region has the DNA TGTGCCAGCAGGTCCGGACTAGCGGGTACTAGCTCCTACAATGAGCAGTTCTTC. Combining the CDR3 with reference TRBV7-9 and TRBJ2-1 gives the whole variable domain DTGVSQNPRHKITKRGQNVTFRCDPISEHNRLYWYRQTLGQGPEFLTYFQNEAQLEKSRLLSDRFSAERPKGSFSTLEIQRTEQGDSAMYLCASRSGLAGTSSYNEQFFGPGTRLTVL.

The chain has TRBV7-8 and TRBJ1-1, with 10 bases matching TRBD1. The CDR3 has 15 residues. Germline V gene sequence: CDR1 SGHVS, CDR2 FQNEAQ. J gave up 6 bases and V 1 base, and 5 bases lay outside the gene matches. The CDR3 loop is CASSLGRQGAAEAFF. The CDR3 DNA is TGTGCCAGCAGCTTAGGAAGACAGGGGGCGGCTGAAGCTTTCTTT.

The chain uses TRBV28 and TRBJ1-5; TRBD1 is a possible D gene (5 bases). This CDR3 spans 11 amino acids. Germline values: CDR1 MDHEN, CDR2 SYDVKM. V lost 6 bases, J lost 5 bases, and 5 bases lay in between. CDR3 sequence reads: CASRGDQPQHF. The CDR3 coding sequence is TGTGCCAGCAGGGGGGATCAGCCCCAGCATTTT.

The rearrangement links TRBV19 to TRBJ2-7; 7 nucleotides match TRBD1. The ends lost 1 base at V and 3 bases at J; junction bases unmatched: 6. Germline CDR1 LNHDA, CDR2 SQIVND (reference sequence). The CDR3 loop spans 15 amino acids. CDR3 sequence reads: CASSIVRGTVYEQYF. The CDR3 coding sequence is TGTGCCAGTAGTATAGTTCGAGGGACAGTCTACGAGCAGTACTTC.

The chain couples TRBV15 to TRBJ2-3; 7 bases map to TRBD2. J was trimmed by 4 bases and V by 0 bases; bases with no gene match: 4. Germline CDR1 and CDR2: LNHNV and YYDKDF (reference sequence). This CDR3 spans 15 amino acids. The CDR3 spells CATSRDGEGPDTQYF. In nucleotides, the CDR3 is TGTGCCACCAGCAGAGATGGGGAGGGACCAGATACGCAGTATTTT.